This paragraph covers one T cell receptor beta chain sequence. Time point in this sample: pre-treatment sample, taken before nivolumab and TIL therapy. The sample comes from a study of TIL therapy for anti-PD-1-resistant metastatic lung cancer. For the study at large: Tumors carried a median about 1.6 non-synonymous mutations per megabase.

CDR1 is LNHDA and CDR2 is SQIVND in the germline V gene (reference sequence). V shed 4 bases and J 2 bases; nucleotides not matched to a gene: 13. The CDR3 length is 18 residues. The libraries were made with immunoSEQ v3. This table comes from immunoSEQ multiplex PCR, and its TCRdb copy is limited to in-frame clones, with some not included. The sample contains tens of thousands of clones, roughly 84% of which appear only once. V is TRBV19 and J is TRBJ2-2; 7 positions match TRBD2. The sequenced sample was blood, obtained at baseline. The source is a person aged 25 to 85 with non-small cell lung cancer. CDR3 sequence (DNA): TGTGCCAGTAGTAAGTGGCAGGGAGGGCCATCCAACACCGGGGAGCTGTTTTTT. Translated: CASSKWQGGPSNTGELFF. Supplemented by reference TRBV19 and TRBJ2-2, the full variable domain reads DGGITQSPKYLFRKEGQNVTLSCEQNLNHDAMYWYRQDPGQGLRLIYYSQIVNDFQKGDIAEGYSVSREKKESFPLTVTSAQKNPTAFYLCASSKWQGGPSNTGELFFGEGSRLTVL.